The subject of this entry is one T cell receptor (beta chain). TRB rearrangements were amplified by multiplex PCR with BIOMED2 TRB-A/B primers. One entry per CDR3 protein results from TCRdb running MiXCR on the multiplex PCR reads. The sample has 3,000 to 4,000 distinct CDR3 sequences, more than 20% seen once. The sample is drawn from a study of T and B cells in COVID-19 patients. Background on the study: The recovered patients had mostly mild to moderate COVID-19 with outpatient management.

Blood genomic DNA input for TRB amplification was about 250-550 ng. Between the trimmed V and J ends, which lost 0 bases and 3 bases, there was a span of 10 bases. Germline CDR1 and CDR2: SGHRS and YFSETQ. CDR3 size: 14 residues. The clonotype comes from a human donor with active COVID-19. Source material: blood. V is TRBV5-1 and J is TRBJ2-7; weak D call: TRBD1 (6 bases). The CDR3 sequence: CASSLALDSYEQYF. In DNA, the CDR3 is TGCGCCAGCAGCTTGGCCCTGGACAGCTACGAGCAGTACTTC.